This T cell receptor beta chain emerged from a study of cytomegalovirus exposure and HLA in healthy donors. The study's findings and limits: Within the data, a cluster of highly shared sequence variants was likely a sequencing artifact. Of the V segments, some could not be distinguished, including TRBV6-2 and TRBV6-3, and were excluded.

On this clone: Its antigen is not identified.

Trimming stripped 0 bases from V and 3 bases from J, with 9 bases between. Germline CDR1 is SGHDT and CDR2 is YYEEEE. The length of the CDR3 is 14 residues. A multiplex PCR was run with 60 Vbeta primers and 13 Jbeta primers. The repertoire was sequenced with immunoSEQ multiplex PCR; TCRdb's copy has only in-frame clones and lacks some. This sample's table has under 130,000 clones. Sequencing input: PBMCs. The rearrangement joins TRBV5-6 to TRBJ1-2; D remains ambiguous. This TCR was recovered from a man aged 45-65 years in good health and CMV-seronegative. The CDR3 nucleotides are TGTGCCAGCAGCTTGGTAATCCGGGACTATGGCTACACCTTC. Translated: CASSLVIRDYGYTF.